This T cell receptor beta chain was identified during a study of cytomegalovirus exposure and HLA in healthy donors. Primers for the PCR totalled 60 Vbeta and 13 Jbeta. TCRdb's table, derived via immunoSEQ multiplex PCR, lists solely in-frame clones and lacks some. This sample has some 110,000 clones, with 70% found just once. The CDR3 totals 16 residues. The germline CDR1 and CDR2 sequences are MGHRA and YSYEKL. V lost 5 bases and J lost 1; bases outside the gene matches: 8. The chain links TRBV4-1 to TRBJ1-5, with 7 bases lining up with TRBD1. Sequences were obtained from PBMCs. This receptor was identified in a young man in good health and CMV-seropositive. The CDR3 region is CASSRSPGQSNQPQHF. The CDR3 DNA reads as TGCGCCAGCAGCAGATCACCGGGACAGAGCAATCAGCCCCAGCATTTT.